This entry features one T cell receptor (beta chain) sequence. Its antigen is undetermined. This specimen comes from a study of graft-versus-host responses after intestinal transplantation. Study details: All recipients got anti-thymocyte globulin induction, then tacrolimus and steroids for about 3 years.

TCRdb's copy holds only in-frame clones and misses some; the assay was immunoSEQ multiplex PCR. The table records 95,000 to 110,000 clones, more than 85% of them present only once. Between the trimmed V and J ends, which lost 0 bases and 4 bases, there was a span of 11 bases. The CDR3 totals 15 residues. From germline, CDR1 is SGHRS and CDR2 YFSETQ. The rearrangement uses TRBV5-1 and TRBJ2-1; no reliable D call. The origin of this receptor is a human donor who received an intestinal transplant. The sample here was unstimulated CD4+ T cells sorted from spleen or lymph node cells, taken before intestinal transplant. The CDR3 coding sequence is TGCGCCAGCAGCTTGGTTGGGAATTTATACAATGAGCAGTTCTTC. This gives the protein CASSLVGNLYNEQFF.